This T cell receptor beta chain was retrieved from a study of T cell changes during pregnancy in multiple sclerosis (dated by TCRdb to the late 2010s). In the study overall: Changes in the T cell repertoire over the course of pregnancy were examined in this study in women with multiple sclerosis.

The method behind the library was the immunoSEQ multiplex PCR assay. Not all clones reach the TCRdb copy of this immuneACCESS table, which keeps in-frame sequences only. Checked studies attribute under half of the gap to unresolved V genes and leave the rest unexplained. The table for this sample lists around 16,000 clones; roughly four fifths of them were counted only once. The ten largest clones add up to approximately 18% of the sample. To note about this clone: Its target antigen remains unknown. Nothing much larger sits one base from this clone, and base qualities are not available.

Relative to germline, V is 3 bases shorter and J is 5 bases shorter, with 8 bases between their ends. Measured from the cysteine to the phenylalanine, the CDR3 is 12 residues long. The only DNA kept is the CDR3, 36 bases in frame from the first base. Based on the germline V gene, the CDR1 and CDR2 sequences are SGHRS and YFSETQ. The material was CD8+ T cells from peripheral blood mononuclear cells, obtained after pregnancy. The chain is assembled from TRBV5-1 and TRBJ1-1; TRBD1 is perhaps the D gene, given 6 matching bases. This TCR was sampled from a female donor in good health, enrolled as a control in a pregnancy study. DNA sequence: TGCGCCAGCAGCTCGCAGGGGACTGAAGCTTTCTTT. Its protein product is CASSSQGTEAFF.